This TCR beta chain was sequenced for a study of blood T cell repertoires in COVID-19. Study-wide context: Collection of acute and convalescent COVID-19 samples took place in the United States, Italy and Spain. PBMCs, B-cell-depleted T cells, or T cells provided the cDNA or gDNA that made up the material.

In the original processing: Reference gene primer amplification gave nucleated cell count estimates. Here immunoSEQ multiplex PCR was the method, and the copy in TCRdb shows in-frame clones only, minus some. V and J calls and clone size are copied from that table; D and trimming were computed from the DNA. The table includes about 280,000 clones, about 85% detected once. The CDR3 runs to 14 residues. J was trimmed by 2 bases and V by 8 bases; bases with no gene match: 0. The V gene's germline CDR1 is LGHDT and CDR2 YNNKEL (reference sequence). The sequence was collected from a human donor in a cohort sampled during active COVID-19. V gene TRBV3-1 (or the pseudogene TRBV3-2) combines with J gene TRBJ2-5, with TRBD2 matching 15 bases. Sequenced input: peripheral blood. The CDR3 loop reads CASGLAGGQETQYF. The DNA for the CDR3 is TGTGCCAGCGGACTAGCGGGAGGGCAAGAGACCCAGTACTTC.